The rows below give T cell receptor beta chains drawn from one sample of a study of CD8 T cells in ankylosing spondylitis. Via MiXCR, TCRdb re-called the 5' RACE reads, giving one row per CDR3 protein. The sample consists of roughly 670,000 distinct CDR3 sequences, roughly 19% of them appearing once. Sequencing was performed on blood, either unsorted or a sorted T cell fraction (not recorded which). The source is a male donor with ankylosing spondylitis. Each CDR3 is given with its conserved first and last residue. D genes are given only for firm matches. Clone size appears in some rows only: once, few, many, or a class for an expanded clone.

TRBJ2-5 | few | NA | TRBV7-2 | TGTGCCAGCAGCCAATGGACAGTAACGGGGACCCAGTACTTC | CASSQWTVTGTQYF
TRBJ2-1 | few | TRBD2 | TRBV24-1 | TGTGCCACCAGTGATTTCGGTAGCGGGTGGACCTCCTACAATGAGCAGTTCTTC | CATSDFGSGWTSYNEQFF
TRBJ1-5 | NA | TRBD1 | TRBV7-9 | TGTGCCAGCAGCAACAGGGGGGATAGCAATCAGCCCCAGCATTTT | CASSNRGDSNQPQHF
TRBJ2-1 | few | TRBD2 | TRBV4-3 | TGCGCCAGCAGCCAGCGCCCGGGAGGGGTCTACAATGAGCAGTTCTTC | CASSQRPGGVYNEQFF
TRBJ2-5 | NA | TRBD1 | TRBV19 | TGTGCCAGTAGTACCCGGGACAGTCAACGGCAGGAGACCCAGTACTTC | CASSTRDSQRQETQYF
TRBJ1-1 | few | NA | TRBV4-1 | TGCGCCAGCAGCCAAGAAGCCGGGCCCATTGGGCGTTCAGCTTTCTTT | CASSQEAGPIGRSAFF
TRBJ2-1 | NA | TRBD2 | TRBV2 | TGTGCCAGCAGTGATAGCGGGGATGAGCAGTTCTTC | CASSDSGDEQFF
TRBJ2-7 | few | NA | TRBV7-8 | TGTGCCAGCATCCAGGGGGGGGGCCGCTCCTACGAGCAGTACTTC | CASIQGGGRSYEQYF
TRBJ1-1 | NA | NA | TRBV14 | TGTGCCAGCAGCCAAGACCTCCGTGGAGCTTTCTTT | CASSQDLRGAFF
TRBJ1-2 | NA | TRBD1 | TRBV14 | TGTGCCAGCAGCCACCGGACAGGGGGCCATCGATATGGCTACACCTTC | CASSHRTGGHRYGYTF
TRBJ1-5 | NA | NA | TRBV2 | TGTGCCAGCAGTGATATTATGAGGGCCTCCAATCAGCCCCAGCATTTT | CASSDIMRASNQPQHF
TRBJ2-3 | few | NA | TRBV29-1 | TGCAGCGTTGAAGGGCGGAACACAGATACGCAGTATTTT | CSVEGRNTDTQYF
TRBJ2-2 | few | NA | TRBV11-2 | TGTGCCAGCAGCTTAGGGCCAGGTTGGGAGCTGTTTTTT | CASSLGPGWELFF
TRBJ2-7 | few | NA | TRBV3-1 | TGTGCCAGCAGCCATGGGACATCGCAGTACTTC | CASSHGTSQYF
TRBJ2-1 | few | NA | TRBV6-1 | TGTGCCAGCAGCCCGCCCGACCGATTCAATGAGCAGTTCTTC | CASSPPDRFNEQFF